The subject of this entry is one T cell receptor (beta chain). Its antigen is undetermined. The data stem from a study of shared clonotypes between healthy human individuals. Whole-study findings and limits: Only blood was sampled, and tissue TCR repertoires likely differ from blood ones. The study found roughly 5% of naive CD4 clonotypes shared across a handful of donors.

Splitting the CD4+ cells yielded a CD45RA+ naive subset and a CD45RA-negative memory subset. The assay was run at deep level. Only in-frame clones appear in the TCRdb table, and some are missing; sequencing was by immunoSEQ multiplex PCR. The sample has hundreds of thousands of clones, less than 80% seen once. The sample taken for sequencing was memory CD4+ T cells sorted from blood. Subset meaning: CD45RA-negative fraction. This sequence was found in a woman in her 30s in good health.

The CDR3: CASTRQADHYNEQFF. The CDR3, as DNA: TGTGCCAGCACGCGGCAGGCGGATCACTACAATGAGCAGTTCTTC. The V and J genes are TRBV5-4 and TRBJ2-1; D is ambiguous. The CDR3 is 15 residues long. Trimming left V 6 bases short and J 3 bases short, with 16 bases between. Germline loops: CDR1 SGHNT, CDR2 YYREEE (reference sequence).